Presented here are 23 T cell receptor beta chains from one specimen sequenced in a study of cytomegalovirus exposure and HLA in healthy donors. The PCR contained 60 Vbeta and 13 Jbeta primers. Method: immunoSEQ multiplex PCR; TCRdb's copy keeps in-frame clones and lacks some. The sample lists about 96,000 clones, 60% to 75% occurring once. Material for sequencing was PBMCs. The receptors derive from a woman in her seventies in good health and CMV-seropositive.

The rearrangement links TRBV18 to TRBJ1-5; 10 bases agree with TRBD1. Trimming removed 3 bases from V and 2 bases from J; junction bases left unmatched: 1. CDR1 KGHSH and CDR2 LQKENI come from the germline V gene. This CDR3 has 15 amino acids. The CDR3 nucleotides are TGTGCCAGCTCACCGGGGACAGGGGGCAATCAGCCCCAGCATTTT. It yields the protein CASSPGTGGNQPQHF.

This clone was seen once. This sequence joins TRBV2 and TRBJ1-5, with D possibly matching TRBD1 (5 bases). The CDR3 contains 15 residues. The germline V gene has CDR1 SNHLY and CDR2 FYNNEI. The ends were cut back, 6 bases at V and 9 bases at J, with 21 bases in the middle. CDR3 in amino acids: CASSSTRGLLGPQHF. CDR3 nucleotides: TGTGCCAGCAGCTCGACCCGGGGACTGTTGGGGCCCCAGCATTTT.

This clone was observed a handful of times. This chain joins TRBV4-1 and TRBJ2-1; 7 nucleotides agree with TRBD1. Germline V gene lookup returns CDR1 MGHRA and CDR2 YSYEKL. The CDR3 loop spans 15 amino acids. J gave up 6 bases and V 1 base, and 6 bases lay outside the gene matches. CDR3 protein: CASSQAGAGGNEQFF. The DNA of the CDR3 is TGCGCCAGCAGCCAAGCTGGGGCAGGGGGCAATGAGCAGTTCTTC.

This clone was observed a handful of times. One junction end disagrees with the germline gene, perhaps due to a read error. The chain couples TRBV15 to TRBJ2-1; 7 nucleotides align to TRBD2. Germline assignment: CDR1 LNHNV and CDR2 YYDKDF (reference sequence). This CDR3 region has 15 residues. CDR3 residues: CATSRTLAAYTEQFF. The DNA for the CDR3 is TGTGCCACCAGCAGGACTCTAGCGGCCTACACTGAGCAGTTCTTC.

The chain uses TRBV7-8 and TRBJ1-3; 9 nucleotides line up with TRBD1. The CDR3 loop spans 16 amino acids. Germline V gene data show CDR1 as SGHVS and CDR2 as FQNEAQ. After removal of 6 bases from V and 2 bases from J, the junction contained 8 bases not matched to a gene. CDR3 nucleotides: TGTGCCAGCAGTACCCAAAGGACAGGGGCTGGAAACACCATATATTTT. Encoded protein: CASSTQRTGAGNTIYF.

The chain combines TRBV28 with TRBJ1-2; TRBD1 agrees at 9 bases. V shed 6 bases, J shed 5 bases, and the junction held 10 bases outside the gene matches. The CDR3 is made up of 15 amino acids. Germline V gives CDR1 MDHEN, CDR2 SYDVKM. The CDR3 coding sequence is TGTGCCAGCAGCCGACGGGACAGGGTAGATTATGGCTACACCTTC. It translates to CASSRRDRVDYGYTF.

As for this clone: One junction end disagrees with the germline gene, perhaps due to a read error. The chain links TRBV7-9 to TRBJ1-2; D is undetermined. The CDR3 loop spans 11 amino acids. In germline, CDR1 is SEHNR, CDR2 FQNEAQ (reference sequence). The CDR3 coding sequence is TGTTCCAGCAGCTTAGCGCGAGGCTACACCTTC. Protein product: CSSSLARGYTF.

This sequence joins TRBV5-1 and TRBJ1-2, with TRBD1 as a possible D gene (6 bases). The CDR3 runs to 14 residues. V lost 0 bases, J lost 7 bases, and 13 bases lay in between. Germline V gene lookup returns CDR1 SGHRS and CDR2 YFSETQ. CDR3 residues: CASSLEGQRRGYTF. For the CDR3, the DNA is TGCGCCAGCAGCTTGGAAGGACAGCGGCGTGGCTACACCTTC.

J is TRBJ2-1 and V is TRBV9; 9 bases line up with TRBD2. CDR3 length equals 18 residues. V trimming: 3 bases; J trimming: 5 bases; junction bases outside the gene matches: 15. Germline CDR1 is SGDLS and CDR2 is YYNGEE. CDR3 amino acids: CASSALAAAGGPNNEQFF. DNA for the CDR3: TGTGCCAGCAGCGCACTGGCCGCGGCGGGGGGGCCTAACAATGAGCAGTTCTTC.

To note about this clone: One end of the junction does not line up with germline, which may come from a read error. This chain connects TRBV7-7 to TRBJ2-5, with 12 nucleotides matching TRBD2. The CDR3 is 15 amino acids. Germline V CDR1 and CDR2: SSHAT, FNYEAQ (reference sequence). CDR3 sequence reads: CASSKTSGSGETQYF. The CDR3 DNA reads as TGTGCTAGCAGCAAGACTAGCGGGAGTGGGGAGACCCAGTACTTC.

V is TRBV9 and J is TRBJ2-1; 16 bases agree with TRBD2. The V and J ends lost 4 bases and 0 bases, in that order; junction bases with no gene match: 16. The CDR3 is 22 amino acids. CDR1 is SGDLS, CDR2 YYNGEE, per germline. For the CDR3, the DNA is TGTGCCAGCAGCCAGGCGCCCGGGACTAGCGGGGGGGCCGCCAGCTCCTACAATGAGCAGTTCTTC. It encodes CASSQAPGTSGGAASSYNEQFF.

The V call is TRBV6-4, the J call TRBJ1-1; D is perhaps TRBD1 (5 bases). CDR3 length: 13 residues. Germline CDR1 reads MRHNA; CDR2 reads SNTAGT. Between the trimmed V and J ends, which lost 4 bases and 1 base, there was a span of 7 bases. The CDR3 DNA follows: TGTGCCAGCAGTGCGGACAAGAACACTGAAGCTTTCTTT. Its protein is CASSADKNTEAFF.

The chain links TRBV11-1 to TRBJ2-7; TRBD1 is a possible D gene (5 bases). This CDR3 has 16 amino acids. CDR1 SGHAT and CDR2 FQDESV come from the germline V gene (reference sequence). V lost 5 bases, J lost 3 bases, and 20 bases lay in between. This chain's CDR3 is CASSIRAMGGFYEQYF. In nucleotides, the CDR3 is TGTGCCAGCAGCATCAGGGCCATGGGTGGGTTCTACGAGCAGTACTTC.

In DNA form, the CDR3 reads TGTGCCAGCAGCGTGGGACAGGGGACGAGGAGCTCTGGAAACACCATATATTTT. This codes for CASSVGQGTRSSGNTIYF. V gene TRBV7-9 combines with J gene TRBJ1-3; 10 bases map to TRBD1. V lost 5 bases and J lost 0; bases outside the gene matches: 10. The CDR3 covers 18 residues. The V gene's germline CDR1 is SEHNR and CDR2 FQNEAQ (reference sequence).

The DNA of the CDR3 is TGCGCCAGCAGCTTGGCCGGACAGGGGCACTATGGCTACACCTTC. Protein sequence: CASSLAGQGHYGYTF. This chain uses TRBV5-1 with TRBJ1-2, with TRBD1 identical over 9 bases. V was pared by 0 bases and J by 3 bases, with 3 bases of the junction left unmatched. The length of the CDR3 is 15 residues. Germline lookup yields CDR1 SGHRS and CDR2 YFSETQ.

The CDR3 region is CASSHPRETQYF. In nucleotides, the CDR3 is TGCGCCAGCAGCCACCCCCGAGAGACCCAGTACTTC. This chain uses TRBV4-1 with TRBJ2-5; D remains unclear. This CDR3 region has 12 residues. Per the germline V gene, CDR1 is MGHRA and CDR2 is YSYEKL. V was cut by 3 bases and J by 4 bases, with 6 bases left in between.

This clone appeared a single time. At one boundary the junction diverges from the germline segment, which might be a read error. This rearrangement joins TRBV7-9 to TRBJ1-1; D unclear. Germline V CDR1 and CDR2: SEHNR, FQNEAQ (reference sequence). This CDR3 region has 18 residues. The CDR3 coding sequence is TGTTCCAGCAGCTTAGCGCGCTGGTTTCAGAGGGAGAACACTGAAGCTTTCTTT. Protein sequence: CSSSLARWFQRENTEAFF.

This chain joins TRBV15 and TRBJ2-1; TRBD2 matches 16 bases. The CDR3 runs to 17 residues. V shed 5 bases, J shed 1 base, and the junction held 2 bases outside the gene matches. CDR1 LNHNV and CDR2 YYDKDF come from the germline V gene (reference sequence). The CDR3 DNA is TGTGCCACCAGCGGGGGACTAGCGGGAGGGTCCTACAATGAGCAGTTCTTC. This sequence encodes CATSGGLAGGSYNEQFF.

This chain joins TRBV7-8 and TRBJ1-1; 11 bases match TRBD1. Germline assignment: CDR1 SGHVS and CDR2 FQNEAQ. This CDR3 region has 14 residues. J gave up 4 bases and V 3 bases, and 1 base lay outside the gene matches. The CDR3 DNA reads as TGTGCCAGCAGCTTCGGGACAGGGGGCACTGAAGCTTTCTTT. Encoded protein: CASSFGTGGTEAFF.

The DNA for the CDR3 is TGTGCCAGCAGCCGCCACGACAGGGATGAAAACATTCAGTACTTC. Translating it yields CASSRHDRDENIQYF. The rearrangement links TRBV4-2 to TRBJ2-4; TRBD1 agrees at 7 bases. V gave up 4 bases and J gave up 5 bases; unmatched junction bases: 8. CDR3 length: 15 residues. Germline V gene sequence: CDR1 LGHNA, CDR2 YNFKEQ.

The rearrangement links TRBV7-8 to TRBJ2-7; no definite D call. Between the trimmed V and J ends, which lost 3 bases and 0 bases, there was a span of 9 bases. CDR3 length equals 14 residues. Germline V gene sequence: CDR1 SGHVS, CDR2 FQNEAQ. CDR3 amino acids: CASSFLLSSYEQYF. CDR3 DNA: TGTGCCAGCAGCTTCCTGTTGAGCTCCTACGAGCAGTACTTC. The full variable domain, in which reference TRBV7-8 and TRBJ2-7 provide the parts outside the CDR3, is GAGVSQSPRYKVAKRGQDVALRCDPISGHVSLFWYQQALGQGPEFLTYFQNEAQLDKSGLPSDRFFAERPEGSVSTLKIQRTQQEDSAVYLCASSFLLSSYEQYFGPGTRLTVT.

A single count supports this clone. The CDR3 loop is CASSVRTGGTEAFF. CDR3 DNA sequence: TGTGCCAGCAGCGTAAGGACAGGGGGAACTGAAGCTTTCTTT. The V gene is TRBV9, the J gene TRBJ1-1; 10 positions match TRBD1. There are 14 residues in the CDR3. CDR1 SGDLS and CDR2 YYNGEE come from the germline V gene. V was clipped by 1 base and J by 5 bases; unmatched bases: 2.

The CDR3 spells CASSEDREMYQETQYF. CDR3 in DNA: TGTGCCAGCAGCGAGGACAGGGAGATGTACCAAGAGACCCAGTACTTC. V and J are TRBV5-6 and TRBJ2-5; the match to TRBD1 covers 8 bases. This CDR3 comprises 16 residues. Looked up from germline, CDR1 is SGHDT and CDR2 is YYEEEE. The junction had 8 bases not matched to a gene; V was cut back by 4 bases and J by 0 bases. The full variable domain, with the rest looked up from reference TRBV5-6 and TRBJ2-5, is DAGVTQSPTHLIKTRGQQVTLRCSPKSGHDTVSWYQQALGQGPQFIFQYYEEEERQRGNFPDRFSGHQFPNYSSELNVNALLLGDSALYLCASSEDREMYQETQYFGPGTRLLVL.